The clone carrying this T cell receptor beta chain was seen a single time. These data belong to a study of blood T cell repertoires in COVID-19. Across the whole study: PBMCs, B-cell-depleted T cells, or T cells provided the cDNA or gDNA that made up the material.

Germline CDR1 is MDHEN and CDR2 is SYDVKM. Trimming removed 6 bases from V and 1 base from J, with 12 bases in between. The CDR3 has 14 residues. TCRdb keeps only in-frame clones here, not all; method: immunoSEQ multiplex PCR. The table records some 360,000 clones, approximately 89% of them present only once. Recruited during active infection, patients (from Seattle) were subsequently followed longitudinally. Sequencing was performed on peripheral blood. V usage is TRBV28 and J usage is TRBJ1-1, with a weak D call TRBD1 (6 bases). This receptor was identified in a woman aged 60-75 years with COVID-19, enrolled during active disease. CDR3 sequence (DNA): TGTGCCAGCAGCCCTGGACAGACGAACACTGAAGCTTTCTTT. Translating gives CASSPGQTNTEAFF.